This passage covers 31 T cell receptor beta chains from one sample sequenced in a study of cytomegalovirus exposure and HLA in healthy donors. In the PCR, 60 Vbeta and 13 Jbeta primers were used. Clones were read by immunoSEQ multiplex PCR, and TCRdb kept only the in-frame ones, dropping some. The sample holds tens of thousands of clones; 78% are singletons and the top ten take under 4%. Sequencing was carried out using PBMCs. The receptor set was obtained from a woman in her thirties or forties in good health and CMV-seronegative.

The chain joins TRBV19 to TRBJ2-7, with 7 nucleotides matching TRBD2. From germline, CDR1 is LNHDA and CDR2 SQIVND (reference sequence). V was pared by 3 bases and J by 8 bases, with 13 bases of the junction left unmatched. The CDR3 runs 15 residues. The CDR3 DNA reads TGTGCCAGTAGTATGTTGGGGGGAGCGGGAAACAAGCAGTACTTC. Its translation is CASSMLGGAGNKQYF.

The chain has TRBV5-1 and TRBJ1-2; perhaps TRBD1 as D (5 bases). This CDR3 region has 15 residues. V gave up 4 bases and J gave up 7 bases, with 20 bases separating them. The germline CDR1 and CDR2 sequences are SGHRS and YFSETQ. CDR3 nucleotides: TGCGCCAGCAGCGTGACCGACAAGGGGCCGATTGGCTACACCTTC. This codes for CASSVTDKGPIGYTF.

V gene TRBV28 combines with J gene TRBJ2-7; 14 nucleotides line up with TRBD2. Per the germline V gene, CDR1 is MDHEN and CDR2 is SYDVKM. CDR3 length: 16 amino acids. The J segment lost 4 bases and the V segment lost 4 bases, leaving 6 bases of the junction unmatched. The CDR3 loop is CASSSRLAGGLYEQYF. The CDR3 DNA reads TGTGCCAGCAGTTCCCGACTAGCGGGAGGGCTGTACGAGCAGTACTTC.

This chain uses TRBV5-1 with TRBJ1-3; 9 bases match TRBD1. There are 15 residues in the CDR3. Per germline, CDR1 SGHRS and CDR2 YFSETQ. V was clipped by 2 bases and J by 3 bases; unmatched bases: 3. CDR3 coding DNA: TGCGCCAGCAGCTTACAGGGGGCACATGGAAACACCATATATTTT. It yields the protein CASSLQGAHGNTIYF.

The V call is TRBV13, the J call TRBJ2-1, with TRBD2 matching 9 bases. J lost 8 bases, V lost 5 bases, and 13 bases had no gene match. CDR1 PRHDT and CDR2 FYEKMQ come from the germline V gene (reference sequence). The CDR3 loop spans 16 amino acids. DNA of the CDR3: TGTGCCAGCAGCCCCGCTCGCGGGAGGGCCAAGGATGAGCAGTTCTTC. Translation: CASSPARGRAKDEQFF.

This clone has a single count. This chain uses TRBV5-4 with TRBJ2-7; D possibly corresponds to TRBD1 (6 bases). V dropped 1 base and J dropped 1 base, with 9 bases sitting between them. Per germline, CDR1 SGHNT and CDR2 YYREEE (reference sequence). The CDR3 loop spans 14 amino acids. The CDR3 loop reads CASSLIQGSYEQYF. DNA of the CDR3: TGTGCCAGCAGCTTGATCCAGGGGTCCTACGAGCAGTACTTC.

As DNA, the CDR3 is TGTGCCACCAGCAGAGGGGGCTCCGGACAGCGTGAAGCTTTCTTT. Its translation: CATSRGGSGQREAFF. The chain carries TRBV15 and TRBJ1-1, with D maybe TRBD1 (6 bases). This CDR3 is 15 amino acids long. Germline-derived CDR1 and CDR2 are LNHNV and YYDKDF (reference sequence). Trimming pared 1 base from V and 7 bases from J, leaving 16 bases between.

The rearrangement links TRBV28 to TRBJ1-2, with D possibly TRBD1 on 6 matching bases. V shed 3 bases and J shed 9 bases, with 20 bases lying between them. This CDR3 contains 15 residues. Per the germline V gene, CDR1 is MDHEN and CDR2 is SYDVKM. CDR3 bases: TGTGCCAGCAGTTTCCCCGGGGGGGGGCCCAGGAGCTACACCTTC. It is translated as CASSFPGGGPRSYTF.

V gene TRBV28 combines with J gene TRBJ2-4; 8 bases are shared with TRBD1. The ends lost 6 bases at V and 1 base at J; junction bases unmatched: 11. The CDR3 has 17 amino acids. The V gene's germline CDR1 is MDHEN and CDR2 SYDVKM. Written as DNA, the CDR3 is TGTGCCAGCAGCCAAACCCCAGGACAGGGTGCCAAAAACATTCAGTACTTC. It codes for CASSQTPGQGAKNIQYF. The complete variable domain, with remaining parts taken from reference TRBV28 and TRBJ2-4, reads DVKVTQSSRYLVKRTGEKVFLECVQDMDHENMFWYRQDPGLGLRLIYFSYDVKMKEKGDIPEGYSVSREKKERFSLILESASTNQTSMYLCASSQTPGQGAKNIQYFGAGTRLSVL.

This clone was picked up a small number of times. CDR3 residues: CASSQDRSNTEAFF. CDR3 in DNA: TGCGCCAGCAGCCAGGACAGGTCGAACACTGAAGCTTTCTTT. This chain uses TRBV4-1 with TRBJ1-1; 7 bases agree with TRBD1. The CDR3 runs 14 residues. Germline V lookup: CDR1 MGHRA, CDR2 YSYEKL. V dropped 3 bases and J dropped 1; count of bases not matched to a gene: 2.

The V call is TRBV5-6, the J call TRBJ1-4; 7 bases line up with TRBD1. J lost 3 bases, V lost 4 bases, and 6 bases had no gene match. The CDR3 covers 15 residues. Germline values: CDR1 SGHDT, CDR2 YYEEEE. The CDR3 loop reads CASSAPGQSNEKLFF. The CDR3 nucleotides read TGTGCCAGCAGCGCCCCGGGACAGTCTAATGAAAAACTGTTTTTT.

This clone was seen more than once but under ten times. J is TRBJ2-1 and V is TRBV6-6; 13 bases map to TRBD2. The CDR3 runs 15 residues. Trimming took 6 bases from V and 2 from J; bases not matched to a gene: 1. Per germline, CDR1 MNHNY and CDR2 SVGAGI (reference sequence). The CDR3 is CASRGLAGPYNEQFF. As DNA, the CDR3 is TGTGCCAGCAGGGGACTAGCGGGACCCTACAATGAGCAGTTCTTC.

This clone has more than one count but fewer than ten. Other DNA sequences in this specimen translate into the identical CDR3. The chain couples TRBV2 to TRBJ1-5, with TRBD1 as a possible D gene (5 bases). The CDR3 has 13 amino acids. Per the germline V gene, CDR1 is SNHLY and CDR2 is FYNNEI. V was cut by 4 bases and J by 4 bases, with 8 bases left in between. For the CDR3, the DNA is TGTGCCAGCAGTGTGGAGGGGAATCAGCCCCAGCATTTT. Translation gives CASSVEGNQPQHF.

The chain employs TRBV27 and TRBJ1-5; 7 bases fit TRBD1. The CDR3 sequence is 18 residues long. Losses at the gene ends were 6 bases for V and 0 bases for J; bases not matched to a gene: 14. Germline loops: CDR1 MNHEY, CDR2 SMNVEV (reference sequence). The CDR3 loop reads CASSPSRTGAYSNQPQHF. DNA of the CDR3: TGTGCCAGCAGCCCGTCGCGAACAGGGGCGTATAGCAATCAGCCCCAGCATTTT.

The rearrangement links TRBV7-2 to TRBJ2-7; D is possibly TRBD2 (6 bases). The ends were cut back, 9 bases at V and 6 bases at J, with 18 bases in the middle. From germline, CDR1 is SGHTA and CDR2 FQGNSA. CDR3 length equals 13 residues. The CDR3 DNA reads TGTGCCAGTAACATTCGGGGGTCGGGCGAGCAGTACTTC. Residues: CASNIRGSGEQYF.

Here the CDR3 DNA reads TGTGCCAGCAGTTTCGGCACAGGGGTGCGGGAGACCCAGTACTTC. Protein product: CASSFGTGVRETQYF. This sequence joins TRBV11-1 and TRBJ2-5, with 7 bases aligning to TRBD1. Germline V gene sequence: CDR1 SGHAT, CDR2 FQDESV (reference sequence). The CDR3 is 15 amino acids. V lost 6 bases, J lost 5 bases, and 12 bases stayed unmatched.

The chain uses TRBV10-1 and TRBJ2-5, with D possibly being TRBD2 (5 bases). Near its end, the DNA agrees better with TRBJ2-7, so the J call may be wrong. CDR1 WNHNN and CDR2 SYGVQD come from the germline V gene (reference sequence). The CDR3 runs to 17 residues. The CDR3 protein is CANPKRDYKRNPYEQYF. The CDR3, as DNA: TGCGCCAACCCGAAACGAGACTATAAGCGGAACCCCTACGAGCAGTACTTC.

V usage is TRBV6-1 and J usage is TRBJ1-2; D might be TRBD1 (5 bases). The CDR3 is 15 amino acids. Germline lookup yields CDR1 MNHNS and CDR2 SASEGT. Trimming took off 1 base at V and 4 bases at J, with 13 bases between the two ends. In DNA form, the CDR3 reads TGTGCCAGCAGTGAAGAATGGGGTAGGGGCTATGGCTACACCTTC. This gives the protein CASSEEWGRGYGYTF.

Concerning this clone: This is likely an artifact of a read error, given a far larger clone one base away. V usage is TRBV2 and J usage is TRBJ2-1; possibly TRBD2 for D (6 bases). CDR3 length: 14 amino acids. Per the germline V gene, CDR1 is SNHLY and CDR2 is FYNNEI. CDR3 amino acids: CASSAREPYSEQFF. CDR3 DNA sequence: TGTGCCAGCAGTGCTCGGGAGCCTTACAGTGAGCAGTTCTTC.

The chain links TRBV28 to TRBJ1-4; tentatively, D is TRBD1 (6 bases). V lost 5 bases to trimming and J lost 8 bases, with 12 bases between them. CDR1 is MDHEN and CDR2 is SYDVKM in the germline V gene. CDR3 length equals 13 residues. The CDR3 DNA reads TGTGCCAGCAGTGAGAACAGGGAAGAAAAACTGTTTTTT. Protein sequence: CASSENREEKLFF.

The chain joins TRBV6-1 to TRBJ1-4, with TRBD1 as a possible D gene (6 bases). CDR3 size: 13 residues. V shed 8 bases and J shed 9 bases, with 16 bases lying between them. The germline V gene encodes CDR1 MNHNS and CDR2 SASEGT. The CDR3 nucleotides read TGTGCCAGCGGACCAGGGGATAGGAAAAAACTGTTTTTT. Protein: CASGPGDRKKLFF.

The rearrangement joins TRBV6-4 to TRBJ1-2; D remains ambiguous. The germline V gene encodes CDR1 MRHNA and CDR2 SNTAGT. The CDR3 runs 16 residues. Trimming took off 0 bases at V and 0 bases at J, with 11 bases between the two ends. CDR3 nucleotides: TGTGCCAGCAGTGACTCGGGAGACGGATCTAACTATGGCTACACCTTC. Protein: CASSDSGDGSNYGYTF.

This clone was seen a few times. In DNA, the CDR3 is TGTGCCAGCAGTCTAGCGGGAGGCAATGAGCAGTTCTTC. Residues: CASSLAGGNEQFF. The V gene is TRBV5-4, the J gene TRBJ2-1; 11 nucleotides line up with TRBD2. Germline V lookup: CDR1 SGHNT, CDR2 YYREEE (reference sequence). The CDR3 has 13 residues. V trimming: 5 bases; J trimming: 6 bases; junction bases outside the gene matches: 1.

V usage is TRBV29-1 and J usage is TRBJ2-1; 9 nucleotides match TRBD2. Per germline, CDR1 SQVTM and CDR2 ANQGSEA. The ends lost 4 bases at V and 7 bases at J; junction bases unmatched: 8. This CDR3 has 14 amino acids. CDR3 sequence reads: CSVGPAGGGNEQFF. CDR3 in DNA: TGCAGCGTTGGTCCAGCGGGAGGTGGGAATGAGCAGTTCTTC.

This chain links TRBV9 with TRBJ1-2; D is undetermined. The CDR3 spans 13 residues. Germline CDR1 and CDR2: SGDLS and YYNGEE. The V and J ends lost 0 bases and 3 bases respectively, with 6 bases between them. CDR3 residues: CASSVDTYYGYTF. DNA for the CDR3: TGTGCCAGCAGCGTAGACACGTACTATGGCTACACCTTC.

The chain carries TRBV20-1 and TRBJ2-5; D not certain. CDR1 and CDR2 from the germline V gene are DFQATT and SNEGSKA (reference sequence). This CDR3 comprises 11 residues. The V and J ends lost 7 bases and 1 base respectively, with 7 bases between them. Here the CDR3 DNA reads TGCAGTGTCTCGTCCCAAGAGACCCAGTACTTC. This sequence encodes CSVSSQETQYF.

The CDR3 protein is CASSLDRPATIYF. The DNA for the CDR3 is TGTGCCAGCAGTTTGGACAGGCCAGCCACCATATATTTT. The gene calls are TRBV6-1 and TRBJ1-3; 7 nucleotides line up with TRBD1. CDR1 is MNHNS and CDR2 is SASEGT in the germline V gene. V shed 5 bases, J shed 9 bases, and the junction held 7 bases outside the gene matches. The CDR3 runs to 13 residues.

This chain links TRBV6-4 with TRBJ1-5; D perhaps matches TRBD1 (6 bases). With 2 bases removed from V and 4 bases from J, the gap between germline ends came to 12 bases. Germline V CDR1 and CDR2: MRHNA, SNTAGT. CDR3 length equals 15 residues. The CDR3 spells CASSDVAGANQPQHF. The CDR3 bases are TGTGCCAGCAGTGACGTTGCAGGGGCGAATCAGCCCCAGCATTTT.

The gene calls are TRBV5-6 and TRBJ1-2; 8 positions agree with TRBD1. CDR3 length: 14 amino acids. The ends lost 4 bases at V and 6 bases at J; junction bases unmatched: 8. Looked up from germline, CDR1 is SGHDT and CDR2 is YYEEEE. CDR3 sequence: CASSLTGVLDGYTF. In nucleotides, the CDR3 is TGTGCCAGCAGCCTGACAGGGGTCCTAGATGGCTACACCTTC.

The CDR3 DNA sequence: TGTGCCGCGCTGACTAGCGGGATAACTGACACCGGGGAGCTGTTTTTT. Translating it yields CAALTSGITDTGELFF. V gene TRBV10-3 combines with J gene TRBJ2-2; 11 bases are shared with TRBD2. V lost 11 bases to trimming and J lost 3 bases; unmatched junction nucleotides: 11. Germline V gene sequence: CDR1 ENHRY, CDR2 SYGVKD. The length of the CDR3 is 16 residues.

J is TRBJ1-2 and V is TRBV9, with D uncertain. V was clipped by 0 bases and J by 2 bases, with 11 bases between them. The CDR3 has 15 residues. CDR1 and CDR2 (germline): SGDLS, YYNGEE. CDR3 loop: CASSVGPSGNYGYTF. Here the CDR3 DNA reads TGTGCCAGCAGCGTAGGCCCATCGGGGAACTATGGCTACACCTTC.